The 31 T cell receptor beta chains in this list originate from one sample, sequenced in a study of CD8+CD57+ T cells in acquired aplastic anemia. Genomic DNA constituted the template upon which TCR beta VDJ and CDR3 profiling was performed. One entry per CDR3 protein results from TCRdb running MiXCR on the reads. The data hold over 45,000 distinct CDR3 sequences, with about 78% observed a single time. Sequenced sample: sorted CD4+, CD8+, or CD8+CD57+ T cells (not recorded which) from PBMCs. These receptors were taken from a human donor in good health, serving as a control.

This clonotype was observed a few times. This chain's CDR3 is CSVFVGGQEAQYF. CDR3 bases: TGCAGCGTTTTTGTGGGGGGCCAGGAGGCCCAGTACTTC. The chain has TRBV29-1 and TRBJ2-5; D could derive from TRBD1 or TRBD2 (6 bases each). Trimming removed 5 bases from V and 9 bases from J, with 19 bases in between. Germline assignment: CDR1 SQVTM and CDR2 ANQGSEA. CDR3 size: 13 residues.

The rearrangement joins TRBV15 to TRBJ1-2; D is uncertain. V lost 5 bases, J lost 4 bases, and 20 bases lay in between. This CDR3 has 16 amino acids. From germline, CDR1 is LNHNV and CDR2 YYDKDF (reference sequence). CDR3 loop: CATSPRRHPEGYGYTF. CDR3 nucleotides: TGTGCCACCAGCCCCAGAAGGCACCCGGAGGGCTATGGCTACACCTTC.

This clonotype was recorded a few times. The chain has TRBV15 and TRBJ2-7, with D possibly being TRBD2 (6 bases). Deletions cut 4 bases from V and 3 bases from J, with 16 bases between. The CDR3 consists of 15 residues. CDR1 is LNHNV and CDR2 is YYDKDF in the germline V gene (reference sequence). The CDR3 region has the DNA TGTGCCACCAGCACCGCCGAACCGACTAGCTACGAGCAGTACTTC. This codes for CATSTAEPTSYEQYF. The full variable domain, in which reference TRBV15 and TRBJ2-7 provide the parts outside the CDR3, is DAMVIQNPRYQVTQFGKPVTLSCSQTLNHNVMYWYQQKSSQAPKLLFHYYDKDFNNEADTPDNFQSRRPNTSFCFLDIRSPGLGDTAMYLCATSTAEPTSYEQYFGPGTRLTVT.

The chain carries TRBV7-9 and TRBJ1-2, with TRBD1 as a possible D gene (5 bases). The CDR3 runs to 12 residues. The germline gives CDR1 SEHNR, CDR2 FQNEAQ (reference sequence). V was pared by 5 bases and J by 3 bases, with 7 bases between. The CDR3 protein is CASSETDYGYTF. The CDR3 coding sequence is TGTGCCAGCAGCGAGACAGACTATGGCTACACCTTC.

This clonotype came up many times. The junction differs from germline at one of its ends, possibly a read error. The chain recombines TRBV19 with TRBJ2-3, with D perhaps being TRBD1 or TRBD2 (5 bases each). CDR1 LNHDA and CDR2 SQIVND come from the germline V gene (reference sequence). The CDR3 spans 14 residues. This CDR3 is CASSVEGRADTQYF. Written as DNA, the CDR3 is TGTGCCAGTAGTGTAGAGGGGCGGGCAGATACGCAGTATTTT.

This clonotype was seen many times. The chain combines TRBV13 with TRBJ2-2; the match to TRBD2 covers 9 bases. The germline V gene encodes CDR1 PRHDT and CDR2 FYEKMQ (reference sequence). CDR3 length: 14 amino acids. Germline trimming cut 3 bases from V and 8 bases from J; bases unmatched to any gene: 4. The DNA for the CDR3 is TGTGCCAGCAGCTTGGGACTAGCCCCTGGGGAGCTGTTTTTT. Protein: CASSLGLAPGELFF.

This chain links TRBV24-1 with TRBJ2-5; 9 bases are a match to TRBD1. This CDR3 is 15 amino acids long. Per the germline V gene, CDR1 is KGHDR and CDR2 is SFDVKD. With V trimmed by 5 bases and J by 5 bases, 8 bases remained unmatched. CDR3 region: CATSVYRGLRETQYF. For the CDR3, the DNA is TGTGCCACCAGTGTGTACAGGGGGCTACGGGAGACCCAGTACTTC.

This rearrangement joins TRBV25-1 to TRBJ2-3, with 10 bases aligning to TRBD1. CDR1 and CDR2 (germline): MGHDK, SYGVNS. V was pared by 0 bases and J by 4 bases, with 4 bases of the junction left unmatched. This CDR3 is built from 16 residues. CDR3 in DNA: TGTGCCAGCAGTGAATATCCGGGACAGGGGTCAGATACGCAGTATTTT. Translated: CASSEYPGQGSDTQYF.

This chain links TRBV20-1 with TRBJ2-7; weak D call: TRBD1 (5 bases). This CDR3 is built from 15 residues. Deletions cut 5 bases from V and 3 bases from J, with 20 bases between. Per the germline V gene, CDR1 is DFQATT and CDR2 is SNEGSKA (reference sequence). The CDR3 DNA reads as TGCAGTGCTGGACCCGCAGGGAATACCAACTACGAGCAGTACTTC. Protein sequence: CSAGPAGNTNYEQYF.

This clonotype is labeled medium-sized. CDR3 sequence: CASRGDRSWSQPQHF. Written as DNA, the CDR3 is TGTGCCAGCAGAGGAGACAGGTCGTGGAGTCAGCCCCAGCATTTT. The V gene is TRBV2, the J gene TRBJ1-5, with TRBD1 as a possible D gene (6 bases). There are 15 residues in the CDR3. Germline V gives CDR1 SNHLY, CDR2 FYNNEI. V lost 6 bases and J 6 bases, leaving 18 bases between the germline ends.

The V call is TRBV15, the J call TRBJ1-5; tentative D call: TRBD1 (6 bases). CDR1 LNHNV and CDR2 YYDKDF come from the germline V gene (reference sequence). This CDR3 contains 16 residues. V lost 0 bases to trimming and J lost 4 bases, with 13 bases between them. The DNA of the CDR3 is TGTGCCACCAGCAGAGATATGGGGAGGGGGAATCAGCCCCAGCATTTT. Protein: CATSRDMGRGNQPQHF. Full variable domain (missing parts from reference TRBV15 and TRBJ1-5): DAMVIQNPRYQVTQFGKPVTLSCSQTLNHNVMYWYQQKSSQAPKLLFHYYDKDFNNEADTPDNFQSRRPNTSFCFLDIRSPGLGDTAMYLCATSRDMGRGNQPQHFGDGTRLSIL.

Here the CDR3 reads CASGSSEGLKQYF. The CDR3 DNA reads TGTGCTAGTGGTTCTTCGGAAGGACTGAAGCAGTACTTC. This chain links TRBV12-5 with TRBJ2-7; perhaps TRBD2 as D (5 bases). From germline, CDR1 is LGHNT and CDR2 FRNRAP. The germline V and J ends were trimmed by 4 bases and 8 bases, with 15 bases remaining between them. The length of the CDR3 is 13 residues.

Judged by abundance, this clonotype is medium-sized. V gene TRBV2 combines with J gene TRBJ2-7, with 11 bases that match TRBD1. The germline V gene has CDR1 SNHLY and CDR2 FYNNEI. V shed 8 bases and J 1 base; nucleotides not matched to a gene: 7. This CDR3 comprises 15 residues. CDR3 protein: CASDTGTGGSYEQYF. The CDR3 coding sequence is TGTGCCAGCGATACTGGGACAGGGGGTTCCTACGAGCAGTACTTC.

The chain carries TRBV20-1 and TRBJ2-5; D tentatively reads TRBD1 or TRBD2 (5 bases each). The V and J ends lost 5 bases and 5 bases respectively, with 15 bases between them. The CDR3 runs 13 residues. Per the germline V gene, CDR1 is DFQATT and CDR2 is SNEGSKA (reference sequence). As DNA, the CDR3 is TGCAGTGCTGCACGGGGCCAGGGCGAGACCCAGTACTTC. Amino acids: CSAARGQGETQYF.

The J gene is TRBJ1-2, the V gene TRBV2; weak D call: TRBD1 (6 bases). Looked up from germline, CDR1 is SNHLY and CDR2 is FYNNEI. Trimming left V 3 bases short and J 4 bases short, with 9 bases between. This CDR3 has 13 residues. DNA of the CDR3: TGTGCCAGCAGTGAGCAGGGGTTCTATGGCTACACCTTC. Encoded protein: CASSEQGFYGYTF.

This clonotype was found many times. The chain links TRBV7-9 to TRBJ1-4, with D hard to call. The V end was cut by 4 bases, the J end by 8 bases, with 14 bases between. This CDR3 has 14 residues. The germline V gene encodes CDR1 SEHNR and CDR2 FQNEAQ (reference sequence). The CDR3 region is CASSSPGPDEKLFF. The DNA of the CDR3 is TGTGCCAGCAGCTCCCCGGGCCCGGACGAAAAACTGTTTTTT.

This rearrangement joins TRBV20-1 to TRBJ2-5, with a weak D call TRBD1 (6 bases). CDR3 length equals 13 residues. The V end lost 3 bases, the J end lost 4 bases, and 12 bases lay between the germline ends. Germline V gives CDR1 DFQATT, CDR2 SNEGSKA (reference sequence). The CDR3 is CSASYRARETQYF. CDR3 coding DNA: TGCAGTGCTAGCTACAGGGCACGAGAGACCCAGTACTTC.

This clonotype was detected only a few times. CDR3: CASEGTGNPYNEQFF. The CDR3 DNA reads as TGCGCCAGCGAAGGGACAGGCAACCCCTACAATGAGCAGTTCTTC. The V call is TRBV10-2, the J call TRBJ2-1, with 8 bases aligning to TRBD1. J gave up 2 bases and V 8 bases, and 8 bases lay outside the gene matches. Germline CDR1 reads WSHSY; CDR2 reads SAAADI. This CDR3 has 15 residues.

This clonotype has a count of ten or more. The chain uses TRBV15 and TRBJ2-3; 8 nucleotides line up with TRBD2. J gave up 3 bases and V 5 bases, and 7 bases lay outside the gene matches. The V gene's germline CDR1 is LNHNV and CDR2 YYDKDF (reference sequence). The CDR3 length is 15 residues. CDR3 bases: TGTGCCACCAGCGTTCCGGGACTAGGGACAGATACGCAGTATTTT. It yields the protein CATSVPGLGTDTQYF.

The rearrangement uses TRBV15 and TRBJ2-7, with D possibly being TRBD2 (5 bases). V was pared by 6 bases and J by 6 bases, with 15 bases between. Germline CDR1 LNHNV, CDR2 YYDKDF (reference sequence). This CDR3 has 13 residues. The CDR3 loop reads CATSPSGVGEQYF. The CDR3 coding sequence is TGTGCCACCAGTCCGTCCGGGGTCGGCGAGCAGTACTTC.

The CDR3 sequence: CAAYPWDTEAFF. Written as DNA, the CDR3 is TGTGCCGCATACCCGTGGGACACTGAAGCTTTCTTT. V is TRBV24-1 and J is TRBJ1-1; D is ambiguous. Germline V gene lookup returns CDR1 KGHDR and CDR2 SFDVKD. The germline V and J ends were trimmed by 12 bases and 3 bases, with 13 bases remaining between them. This CDR3 contains 12 residues.

This clonotype was picked up one time. This chain joins TRBV5-1 and TRBJ1-3; no clear D. V shed 0 bases and J shed 0 bases, with 7 bases lying between them. The CDR3 loop spans 15 amino acids. In germline, CDR1 is SGHRS, CDR2 YFSETQ. The CDR3 region has the DNA TGCGCCAGCAGCTTGGACGCCAACTCTGGAAACACCATATATTTT. Its protein product is CASSLDANSGNTIYF.

J is TRBJ1-1 and V is TRBV15; tentatively, D is TRBD1 (6 bases). V shed 5 bases and J shed 0 bases, with 10 bases lying between them. CDR1 and CDR2 from the germline V gene are LNHNV and YYDKDF (reference sequence). The CDR3 runs 14 residues. This CDR3 reads CATSRRGMNTEAFF. The CDR3 nucleotides are TGTGCCACCAGCCGCAGGGGTATGAACACTGAAGCTTTCTTT.

This chain joins TRBV10-1 and TRBJ2-7, with TRBD2 as a possible D gene (6 bases). CDR1 is WNHNN, CDR2 SYGVQD, per germline (reference sequence). The CDR3 runs 15 residues. V was cut by 3 bases and J by 3 bases, with 15 bases left in between. The CDR3 DNA reads TGCGCCAGCAGTGATGGGGGAGGCCCCTACTACGAGCAGTACTTC. Protein sequence: CASSDGGGPYYEQYF.

The chain uses TRBV20-1 and TRBJ1-6; 10 nucleotides match TRBD1. The junction had 5 bases not matched to a gene; V was cut back by 3 bases and J by 9 bases. The germline V gene has CDR1 DFQATT and CDR2 SNEGSKA (reference sequence). The CDR3 loop spans 14 amino acids. CDR3 sequence (DNA): TGCAGTGCTAGTCCGGGACAGGGGAGTTCACCCCTCCACTTT. Protein product: CSASPGQGSSPLHF.

This clonotype appeared many times. This chain connects TRBV9 to TRBJ2-7; possible D gene TRBD1, 6 bases. V lost 4 bases and J 1 base, leaving 15 bases between the germline ends. Germline V gene lookup returns CDR1 SGDLS and CDR2 YYNGEE. The CDR3 extends over 15 amino acids. The CDR3 here is CASSPLGDISYEQYF. In DNA form, the CDR3 reads TGTGCCAGCAGCCCCCTGGGGGACATATCCTACGAGCAGTACTTC.

This chain links TRBV2 with TRBJ1-5, with unresolved D. The CDR3 is 15 amino acids. V was shortened by 7 bases and J by 0 bases, with 13 bases between the two germline ends. The germline gives CDR1 SNHLY, CDR2 FYNNEI. The CDR3 bases are TGTGCCAGCAACCTGTTTGGAGATAGCAATCAGCCCCAGCATTTT. Protein product: CASNLFGDSNQPQHF.

V is TRBV19 and J is TRBJ1-2; TRBD1 might be the D (5 bases). This CDR3 is built from 14 residues. V lost 5 bases and J 4 bases, leaving 14 bases between the germline ends. Germline loops: CDR1 LNHDA, CDR2 SQIVND (reference sequence). The CDR3 loop reads CASSDGGLSYGYTF. The CDR3 bases are TGTGCCAGTAGTGACGGGGGACTGAGCTATGGCTACACCTTC.

This clonotype was counted between two and nine times. The rearrangement joins TRBV18 to TRBJ1-5, with no clear D. Germline assignment: CDR1 KGHSH and CDR2 LQKENI. CDR3 length: 12 residues. Trimming left V 5 bases short and J 6 bases short, with 8 bases between. CDR3 loop: CASSGGLQPQHF. The CDR3 DNA sequence: TGTGCCAGCTCAGGAGGGCTTCAGCCCCAGCATTTT.

The chain couples TRBV25-1 to TRBJ2-7; 8 bases agree with TRBD1. The germline gives CDR1 MGHDK, CDR2 SYGVNS. The length of the CDR3 is 14 residues. J gave up 4 bases and V 6 bases, and 8 bases lay outside the gene matches. The CDR3 region is CASRSTGEGYEQYF. CDR3 nucleotide sequence: TGTGCCAGCAGGTCGACAGGGGAAGGTTACGAGCAGTACTTC.

This rearrangement joins TRBV19 to TRBJ1-6; TRBD1 aligns across 7 bases. The CDR3 loop spans 15 amino acids. Losses at the gene ends were 5 bases for V and 7 bases for J; bases not matched to a gene: 8. Germline-derived CDR1 and CDR2 are LNHDA and SQIVND (reference sequence). The CDR3 loop reads CASSATGVANSPLHF. The DNA for the CDR3 is TGTGCCAGTAGTGCAACAGGGGTGGCGAATTCACCCCTCCACTTT. Based on the CDR3 plus reference TRBV19 and TRBJ1-6, the full variable domain is DGGITQSPKYLFRKEGQNVTLSCEQNLNHDAMYWYRQDPGQGLRLIYYSQIVNDFQKGDIAEGYSVSREKKESFPLTVTSAQKNPTAFYLCASSATGVANSPLHFGNGTRLTVT.